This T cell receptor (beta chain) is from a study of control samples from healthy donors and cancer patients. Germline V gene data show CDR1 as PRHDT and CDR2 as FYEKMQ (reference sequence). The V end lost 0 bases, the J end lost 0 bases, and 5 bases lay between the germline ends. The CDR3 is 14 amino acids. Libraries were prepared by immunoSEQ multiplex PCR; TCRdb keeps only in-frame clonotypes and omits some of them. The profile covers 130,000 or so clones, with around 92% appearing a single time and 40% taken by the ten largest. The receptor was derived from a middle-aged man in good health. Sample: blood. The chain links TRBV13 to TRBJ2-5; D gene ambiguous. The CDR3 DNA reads TGTGCCAGCAGCTTAGGGCCGTACCAAGAGACCCAGTACTTC. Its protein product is CASSLGPYQETQYF.